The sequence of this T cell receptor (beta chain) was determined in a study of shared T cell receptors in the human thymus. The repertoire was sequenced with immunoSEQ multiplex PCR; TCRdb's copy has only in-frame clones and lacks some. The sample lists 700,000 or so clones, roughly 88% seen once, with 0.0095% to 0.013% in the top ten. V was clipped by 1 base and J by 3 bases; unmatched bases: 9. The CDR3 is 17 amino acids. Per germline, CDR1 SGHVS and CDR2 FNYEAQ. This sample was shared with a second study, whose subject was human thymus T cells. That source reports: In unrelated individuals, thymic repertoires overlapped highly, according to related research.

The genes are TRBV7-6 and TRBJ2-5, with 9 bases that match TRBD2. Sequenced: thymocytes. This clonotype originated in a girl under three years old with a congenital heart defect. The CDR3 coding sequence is TGTGCCAGCAGCTTAGTCTGCCGGCGGGGGGGGAAAGAGACCCAGTACTTC. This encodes CASSLVCRRGGKETQYF.